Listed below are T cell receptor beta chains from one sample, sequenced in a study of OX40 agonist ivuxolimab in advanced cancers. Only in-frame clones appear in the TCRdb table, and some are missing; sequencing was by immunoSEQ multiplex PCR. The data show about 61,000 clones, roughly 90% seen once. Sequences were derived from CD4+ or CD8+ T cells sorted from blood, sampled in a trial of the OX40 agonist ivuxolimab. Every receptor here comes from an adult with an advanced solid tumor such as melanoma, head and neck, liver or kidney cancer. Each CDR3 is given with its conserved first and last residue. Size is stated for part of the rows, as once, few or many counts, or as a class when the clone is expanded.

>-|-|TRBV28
CASTSTGGYEQYF
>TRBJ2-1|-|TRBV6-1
CASSEGSGRIYEQFF
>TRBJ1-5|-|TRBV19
CASSPNPGQASNQPQHF
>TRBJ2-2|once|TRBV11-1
CASSFRTSGTNTGELFF
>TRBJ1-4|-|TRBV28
CASSSQGKQFEKLFF
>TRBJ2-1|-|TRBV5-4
CASSSPLAGGVNEQFF
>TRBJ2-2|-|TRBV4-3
CASSQENRKDGELFF
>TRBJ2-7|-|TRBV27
CASSLIGTGDYEQYF
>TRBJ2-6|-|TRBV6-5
CASSYSGPSGANVLTF
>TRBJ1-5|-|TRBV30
CAWSGQHNQPQHF